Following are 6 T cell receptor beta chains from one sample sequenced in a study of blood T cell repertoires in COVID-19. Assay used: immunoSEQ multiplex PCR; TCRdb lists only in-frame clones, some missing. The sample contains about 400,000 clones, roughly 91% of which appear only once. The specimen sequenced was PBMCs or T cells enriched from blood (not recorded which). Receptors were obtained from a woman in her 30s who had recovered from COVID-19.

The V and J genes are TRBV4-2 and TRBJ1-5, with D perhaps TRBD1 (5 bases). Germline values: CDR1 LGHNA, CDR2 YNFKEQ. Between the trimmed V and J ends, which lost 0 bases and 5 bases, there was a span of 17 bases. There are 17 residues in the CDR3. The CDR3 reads CASSQESLGLDYQPQHF. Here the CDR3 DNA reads TGTGCCAGCAGCCAAGAATCTTTGGGGCTCGACTATCAGCCCCAGCATTTT.

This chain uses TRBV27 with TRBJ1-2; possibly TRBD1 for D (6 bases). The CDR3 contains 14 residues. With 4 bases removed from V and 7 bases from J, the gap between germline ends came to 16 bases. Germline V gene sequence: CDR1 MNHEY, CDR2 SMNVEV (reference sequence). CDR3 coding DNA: TGTGCCAGCAGTTCCCTCAGGGGAGATGGTGGCTACACCTTC. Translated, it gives CASSSLRGDGGYTF.

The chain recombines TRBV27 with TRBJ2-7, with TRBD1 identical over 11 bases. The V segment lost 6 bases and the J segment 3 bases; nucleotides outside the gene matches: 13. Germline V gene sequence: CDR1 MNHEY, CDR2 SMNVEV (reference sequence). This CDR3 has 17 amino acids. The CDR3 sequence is CASRSYTGTGGHYEQYF. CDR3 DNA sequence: TGTGCCAGCAGATCTTACACAGGGACAGGGGGACACTACGAGCAGTACTTC.

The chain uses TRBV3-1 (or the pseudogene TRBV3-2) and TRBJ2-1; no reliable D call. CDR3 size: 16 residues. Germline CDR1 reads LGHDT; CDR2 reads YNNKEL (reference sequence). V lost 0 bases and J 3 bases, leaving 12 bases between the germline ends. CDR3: CASSQEIGQNYNEQFF. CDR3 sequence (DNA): TGTGCCAGCAGCCAAGAGATTGGTCAGAACTACAATGAGCAGTTCTTC.

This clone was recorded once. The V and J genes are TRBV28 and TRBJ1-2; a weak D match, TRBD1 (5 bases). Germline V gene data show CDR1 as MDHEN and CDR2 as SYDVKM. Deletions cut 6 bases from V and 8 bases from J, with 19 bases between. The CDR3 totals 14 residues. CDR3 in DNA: TGTGCCAGCAGAAGGGACCCCATGGGAGGAGGCTACACCTTC. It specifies CASRRDPMGGGYTF.

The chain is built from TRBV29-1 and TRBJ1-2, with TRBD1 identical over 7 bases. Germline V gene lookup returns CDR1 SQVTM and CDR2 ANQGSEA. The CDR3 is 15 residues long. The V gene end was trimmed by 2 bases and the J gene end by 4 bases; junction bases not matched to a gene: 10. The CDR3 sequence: CSVESSKGAGYGYTF. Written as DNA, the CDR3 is TGCAGCGTTGAATCTTCGAAGGGGGCTGGCTATGGCTACACCTTC.